Listed here are 10 T cell receptor beta chains from one sample, sequenced in a study of blood T cell repertoires in COVID-19. Assay: immunoSEQ multiplex PCR; the TCRdb copy retains only in-frame clones and omits some. This sample yields some 390,000 clones, of which approximately 89% are seen a single time; around 1.5% belongs to the top ten. The sequenced material came from peripheral blood. These receptor sequences come from a woman aged 40-49 years with COVID-19, enrolled during active disease.

The chain employs TRBV28 and TRBJ2-7; 9 nucleotides line up with TRBD2. Germline CDR1 and CDR2: MDHEN and SYDVKM. This CDR3 has 15 amino acids. The V gene end was trimmed by 6 bases and the J gene end by 4 bases; junction bases not matched to a gene: 10. In DNA form, the CDR3 reads TGTGCCAGCAGACCCGGACTAGCGAGCCTATACGAGCAGTACTTC. Translation: CASRPGLASLYEQYF.

To note about this clone: The sample holds other DNA sequences that translate to the same CDR3. The rearrangement joins TRBV28 to TRBJ2-7; D not resolved. The ends were cut back, 2 bases at V and 1 base at J, with 3 bases in the middle. The CDR3 contains 12 residues. Per germline, CDR1 MDHEN and CDR2 SYDVKM. DNA for the CDR3: TGTGCCAGCAGTTTAGTATCCTACGAGCAGTACTTC. Translating it yields CASSLVSYEQYF.

Note on this clone: Other DNA sequences of this sample code for an identical CDR3. CDR3 coding DNA: TGTGCCAGCAGCTTACGACAGGGGGACGGCTACACCTTC. This encodes CASSLRQGDGYTF. The V and J genes are TRBV7-2 and TRBJ1-2; 9 nucleotides agree with TRBD1. Trimming removed 2 bases from V and 8 bases from J; junction bases left unmatched: 3. The CDR3 extends over 13 amino acids. CDR1 is SGHTA, CDR2 FQGNSA, per germline. Combining the CDR3 with reference TRBV7-2 and TRBJ1-2 gives the whole variable domain GAGVSQSPSNKVTEKGKDVELRCDPISGHTALYWYRQSLGQGLEFLIYFQGNSAPDKSGLPSDRFSAERTGGSVSTLTIQRTQQEDSAVYLCASSLRQGDGYTFGSGTRLTVV.

The V and J genes are TRBV6-5 and TRBJ1-4; 9 positions match TRBD1. The CDR3 length is 16 residues. With V trimmed by 2 bases and J by 6 bases, 7 bases remained unmatched. Looked up from germline, CDR1 is MNHEY and CDR2 is SVGAGI. This CDR3 is CASSYGQGLWDEKLFF. Written as DNA, the CDR3 is TGTGCCAGCAGTTACGGACAGGGGCTATGGGATGAAAAACTGTTTTTT.

The J gene is TRBJ1-1, the V gene TRBV9; D may be TRBD1 (5 bases). Germline V CDR1 and CDR2: SGDLS, YYNGEE. Trimming took off 0 bases at V and 3 bases at J, with 9 bases between the two ends. This CDR3 contains 14 residues. CDR3 loop: CASSVEGAYTEAFF. CDR3 DNA: TGTGCCAGCAGCGTAGAAGGGGCGTACACTGAAGCTTTCTTT.

The chain recombines TRBV6-5 with TRBJ2-3; 7 bases are shared with TRBD2. Germline CDR1 MNHEY, CDR2 SVGAGI. The CDR3 has 16 residues. V shed 0 bases and J 1 base; nucleotides not matched to a gene: 4. The CDR3 sequence: CASSYSSSGGTDTQYF. For the CDR3, the DNA is TGTGCCAGCAGTTACTCGAGCAGCGGGGGCACAGATACGCAGTATTTT.

This chain joins TRBV7-3 and TRBJ2-5; TRBD2 aligns across 16 bases. Germline trimming cut 5 bases from V and 5 bases from J; bases unmatched to any gene: 8. Germline values: CDR1 SGHTA, CDR2 FQGTGA. The CDR3 loop spans 17 amino acids. The CDR3 here is CASSLGLAGGQRETQYF. The CDR3 coding sequence is TGTGCCAGCAGCCTGGGACTAGCGGGGGGGCAGCGGGAGACCCAGTACTTC.

The V call is TRBV14, the J call TRBJ2-1; the D gene is possibly TRBD2 (5 bases). Germline values: CDR1 SGHDN, CDR2 FVKESK. The length of the CDR3 is 16 residues. Trimming removed 1 base from V and 2 bases from J, with 12 bases in between. CDR3 nucleotide sequence: TGTGCCAGCAGCCAAGTTCCGGGATCCCCCTACAATGAGCAGTTCTTC. Translated, it gives CASSQVPGSPYNEQFF.

To note about this clone: Other DNA sequences in the sample encode the same CDR3. The CDR3 loop reads CASSPGTSGTYEQYF. Here the CDR3 DNA reads TGTGCCAGCAGCCCCGGGACTAGCGGAACCTACGAGCAGTACTTC. This chain links TRBV9 with TRBJ2-7; TRBD2 matches 11 bases. The CDR3 totals 15 residues. Germline V CDR1 and CDR2: SGDLS, YYNGEE. J was trimmed by 2 bases and V by 4 bases; bases with no gene match: 5.

This clone appeared a single time. The CDR3 nucleotides are TGTGCCAGCTCACCAGAGGGTAACTATGGCTACACCTTC. Protein: CASSPEGNYGYTF. The V call is TRBV18, the J call TRBJ1-2; D unresolved. Germline CDR1 reads KGHSH; CDR2 reads LQKENI. V lost 2 bases, J lost 1 base, and 5 bases lay in between. The CDR3 covers 13 residues.